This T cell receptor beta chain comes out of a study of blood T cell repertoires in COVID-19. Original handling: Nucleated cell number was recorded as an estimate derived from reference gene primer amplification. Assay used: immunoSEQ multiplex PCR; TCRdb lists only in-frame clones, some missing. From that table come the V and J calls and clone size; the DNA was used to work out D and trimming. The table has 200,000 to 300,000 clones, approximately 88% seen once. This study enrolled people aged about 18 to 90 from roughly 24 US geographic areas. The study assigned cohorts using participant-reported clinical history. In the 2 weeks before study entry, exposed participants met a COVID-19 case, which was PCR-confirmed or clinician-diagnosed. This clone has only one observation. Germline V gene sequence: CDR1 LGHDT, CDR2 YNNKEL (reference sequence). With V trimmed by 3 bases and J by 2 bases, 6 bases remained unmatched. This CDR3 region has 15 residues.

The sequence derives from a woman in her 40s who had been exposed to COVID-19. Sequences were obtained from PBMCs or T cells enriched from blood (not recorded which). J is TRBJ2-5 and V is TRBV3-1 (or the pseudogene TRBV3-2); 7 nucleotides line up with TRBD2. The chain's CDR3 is CASSQSGTTQETQYF. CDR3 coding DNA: TGTGCCAGCAGCCAGAGTGGGACTACACAAGAGACCCAGTACTTC.